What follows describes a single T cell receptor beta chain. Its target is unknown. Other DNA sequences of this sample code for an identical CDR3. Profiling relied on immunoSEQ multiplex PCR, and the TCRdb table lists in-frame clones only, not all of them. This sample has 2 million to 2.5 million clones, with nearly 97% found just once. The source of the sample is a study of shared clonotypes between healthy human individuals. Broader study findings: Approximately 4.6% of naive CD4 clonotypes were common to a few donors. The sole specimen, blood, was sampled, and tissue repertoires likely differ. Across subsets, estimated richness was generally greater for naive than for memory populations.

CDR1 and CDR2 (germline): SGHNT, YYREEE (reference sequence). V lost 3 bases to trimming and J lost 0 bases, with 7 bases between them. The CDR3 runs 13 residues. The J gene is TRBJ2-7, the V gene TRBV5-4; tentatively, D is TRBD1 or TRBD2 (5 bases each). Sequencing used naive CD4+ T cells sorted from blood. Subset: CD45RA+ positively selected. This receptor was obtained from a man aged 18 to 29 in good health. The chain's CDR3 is CASSSGSSYEQYF. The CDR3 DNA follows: TGTGCCAGCAGCTCAGGGAGCTCCTACGAGCAGTACTTC.